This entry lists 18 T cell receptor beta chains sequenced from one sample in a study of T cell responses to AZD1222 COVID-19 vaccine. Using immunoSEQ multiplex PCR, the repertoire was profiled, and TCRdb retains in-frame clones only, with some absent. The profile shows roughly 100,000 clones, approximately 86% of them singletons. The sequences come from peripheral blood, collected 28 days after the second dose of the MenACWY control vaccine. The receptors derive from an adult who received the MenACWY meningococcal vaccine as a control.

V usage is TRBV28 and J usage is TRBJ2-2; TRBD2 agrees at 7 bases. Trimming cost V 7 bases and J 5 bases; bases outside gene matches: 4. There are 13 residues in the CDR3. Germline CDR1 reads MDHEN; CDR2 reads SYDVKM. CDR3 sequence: CASILGGTGELFF. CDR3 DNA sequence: TGTGCCAGCATCCTGGGGGGGACCGGGGAGCTGTTTTTT. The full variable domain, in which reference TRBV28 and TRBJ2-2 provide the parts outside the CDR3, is DVKVTQSSRYLVKRTGEKVFLECVQDMDHENMFWYRQDPGLGLRLIYFSYDVKMKEKGDIPEGYSVSREKKERFSLILESASTNQTSMYLCASILGGTGELFFGEGSRLTVL.

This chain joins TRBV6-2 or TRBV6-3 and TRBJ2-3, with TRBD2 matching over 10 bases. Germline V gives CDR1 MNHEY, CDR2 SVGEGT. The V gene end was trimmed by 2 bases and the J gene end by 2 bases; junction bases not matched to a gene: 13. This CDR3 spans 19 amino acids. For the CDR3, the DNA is TGTGCCAGCAGTTACCCCACTTTTAGCGGGGGGTACTTCACAGATACGCAGTATTTT. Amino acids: CASSYPTFSGGYFTDTQYF.

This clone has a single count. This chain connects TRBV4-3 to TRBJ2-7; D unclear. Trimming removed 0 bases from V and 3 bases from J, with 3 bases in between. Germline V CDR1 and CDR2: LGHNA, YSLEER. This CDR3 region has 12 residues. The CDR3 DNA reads TGCGCCAGCAGCCAAGAAGTCTACGAGCAGTACTTC. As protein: CASSQEVYEQYF.

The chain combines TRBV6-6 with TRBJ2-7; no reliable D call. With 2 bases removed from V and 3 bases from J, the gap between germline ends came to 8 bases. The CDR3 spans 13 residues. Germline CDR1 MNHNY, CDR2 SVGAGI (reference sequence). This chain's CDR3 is CASSYDIRYEQYF. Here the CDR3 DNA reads TGTGCCAGCAGTTACGACATTCGCTACGAGCAGTACTTC.

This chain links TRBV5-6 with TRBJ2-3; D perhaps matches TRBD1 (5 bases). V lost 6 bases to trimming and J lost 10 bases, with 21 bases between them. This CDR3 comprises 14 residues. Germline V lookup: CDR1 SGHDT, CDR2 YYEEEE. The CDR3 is CASTQGSPALAQYF. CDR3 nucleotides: TGTGCCAGCACCCAGGGATCCCCAGCCCTCGCGCAGTATTTT.

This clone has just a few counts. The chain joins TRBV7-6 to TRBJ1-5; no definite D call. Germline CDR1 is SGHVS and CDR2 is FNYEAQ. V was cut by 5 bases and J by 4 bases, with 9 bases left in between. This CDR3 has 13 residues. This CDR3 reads CASSPERNQPQHF. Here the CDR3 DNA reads TGTGCCAGCAGCCCCGAACGGAATCAGCCCCAGCATTTT.

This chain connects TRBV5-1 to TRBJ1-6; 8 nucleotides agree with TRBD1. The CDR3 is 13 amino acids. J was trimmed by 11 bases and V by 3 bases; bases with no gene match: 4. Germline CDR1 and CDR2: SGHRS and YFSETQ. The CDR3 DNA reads TGCGCCAGCAGCTCCGGGACAGGAGCACCCCTCCACTTT. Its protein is CASSSGTGAPLHF.

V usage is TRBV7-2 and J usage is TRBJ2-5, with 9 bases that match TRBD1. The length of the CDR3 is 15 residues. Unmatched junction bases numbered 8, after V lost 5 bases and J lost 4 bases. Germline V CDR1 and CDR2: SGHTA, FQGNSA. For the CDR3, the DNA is TGTGCCAGCAGCCAGGGACAGGGATTCGGAGAGACCCAGTACTTC. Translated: CASSQGQGFGETQYF.

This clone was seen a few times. The CDR3 here is CASSSGTERRYF. In DNA form, the CDR3 reads TGTGCCAGCAGTTCCGGGACGGAGCGTAGGTACTTC. This chain connects TRBV6-2 or TRBV6-3 to TRBJ2-7; D may correspond to TRBD1 or TRBD2 (5 bases each). The CDR3 is 12 residues long. V lost 4 bases to trimming and J lost 12 bases, with 16 bases between them. The germline CDR1 and CDR2 sequences are MNHEY and SVGEGT.

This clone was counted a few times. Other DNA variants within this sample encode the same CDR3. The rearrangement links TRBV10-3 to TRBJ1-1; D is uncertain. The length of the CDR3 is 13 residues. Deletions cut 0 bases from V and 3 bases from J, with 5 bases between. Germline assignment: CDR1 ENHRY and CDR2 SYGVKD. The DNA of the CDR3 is TGTGCCATCAGTGAGTCTGGGGACACTGAAGCTTTCTTT. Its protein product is CAISESGDTEAFF.

The CDR3 region has the DNA TGTGCCAGCAGCCCCTCGCGGCCCCCTGGAAACACCATATATTTT. Translated, it gives CASSPSRPPGNTIYF. The rearrangement uses TRBV6-2 or TRBV6-3 and TRBJ1-3; D gene uncertain. CDR1 is MNHEY and CDR2 is SVGEGT in the germline V gene. The CDR3 totals 15 residues. V lost 6 bases to trimming and J lost 2 bases, with 14 bases between them.

CDR3 in amino acids: CASRGQGSYGYTF. The CDR3 coding sequence is TGTGCCAGCAGAGGACAGGGGAGCTATGGCTACACCTTC. This chain connects TRBV9 to TRBJ1-2; 9 nucleotides agree with TRBD1. Germline CDR1 and CDR2: SGDLS and YYNGEE. Trimming cost V 5 bases and J 4 bases; bases outside gene matches: 3. The CDR3 length is 13 residues.

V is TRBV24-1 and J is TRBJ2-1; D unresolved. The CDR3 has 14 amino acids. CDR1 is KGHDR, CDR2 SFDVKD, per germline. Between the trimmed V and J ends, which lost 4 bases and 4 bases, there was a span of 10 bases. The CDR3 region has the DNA TGTGCCACCAGTGACCCATCAATTTACAATGAGCAGTTCTTC. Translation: CATSDPSIYNEQFF.

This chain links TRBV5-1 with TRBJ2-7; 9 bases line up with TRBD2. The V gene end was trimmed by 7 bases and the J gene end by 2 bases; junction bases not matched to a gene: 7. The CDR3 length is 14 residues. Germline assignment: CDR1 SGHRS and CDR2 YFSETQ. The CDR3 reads CASAMGLAAYEQYF. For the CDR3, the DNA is TGCGCCAGCGCTATGGGACTAGCAGCCTACGAGCAGTACTTC.

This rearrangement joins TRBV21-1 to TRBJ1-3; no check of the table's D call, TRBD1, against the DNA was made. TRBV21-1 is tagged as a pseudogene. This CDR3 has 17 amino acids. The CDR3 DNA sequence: TGTGCCAGCAGCCCCGATCGACAGGGGATTAGTGGAAACACCATATATTTT. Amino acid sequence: CASSPDRQGISGNTIYF.

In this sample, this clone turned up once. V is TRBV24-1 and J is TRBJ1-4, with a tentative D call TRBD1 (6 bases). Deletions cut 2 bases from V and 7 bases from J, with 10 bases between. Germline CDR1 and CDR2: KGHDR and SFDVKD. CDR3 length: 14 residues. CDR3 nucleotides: TGTGCCACCAGTGATTCAGGGGCCGGTGAAAAACTGTTTTTT. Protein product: CATSDSGAGEKLFF.

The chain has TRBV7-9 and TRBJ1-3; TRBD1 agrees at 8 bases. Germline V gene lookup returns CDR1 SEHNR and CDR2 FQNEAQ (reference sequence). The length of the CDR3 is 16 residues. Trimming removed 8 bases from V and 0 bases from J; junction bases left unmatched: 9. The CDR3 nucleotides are TGTGCCAGCGGGGGGGACAGGCAAAACTCTGGAAACACCATATATTTT. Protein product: CASGGDRQNSGNTIYF.

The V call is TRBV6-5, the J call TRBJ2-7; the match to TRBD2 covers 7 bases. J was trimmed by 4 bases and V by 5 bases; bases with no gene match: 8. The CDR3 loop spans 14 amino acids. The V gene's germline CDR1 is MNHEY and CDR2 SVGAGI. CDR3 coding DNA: TGTGCCAGCAGTCCATCGTTGGGAGGGTACGAGCAGTACTTC. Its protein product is CASSPSLGGYEQYF.